This TCR beta chain was profiled in a study of PD-L1 blockade in urothelial cancer. Turning to the study itself: Median T cell yield from blood was around 140,000.

TCR analog templates of synthetic origin were spiked into each PCR. Assay used: immunoSEQ multiplex PCR; TCRdb lists only in-frame clones, some missing. The data contain about 79,000 clones, around four fifths of them singletons. The time point: pretreatment peripheral blood. Patients had locally advanced or metastatic urothelial carcinoma. A total of 1 to 8 samples per patient were collected pretreatment and on-treatment. CDR3 length: 13 residues. Germline loops: CDR1 SGHVS, CDR2 FQNEAQ. The V and J ends lost 1 base and 4 bases respectively, with 7 bases between them. Here the sequenced sample was PBMCs, taken around atezolizumab (anti-PD-L1) treatment. This receptor was obtained from a man aged 35 to 55 with urothelial cancer. This chain connects TRBV7-8 to TRBJ2-5; D might be TRBD1 (6 bases). The CDR3 protein is CASSLGGRETQYF. The DNA of the CDR3 is TGTGCCAGCAGCTTAGGGGGGCGAGAGACCCAGTACTTC. The full variable domain, its missing parts supplied by reference TRBV7-8 and TRBJ2-5, is GAGVSQSPRYKVAKRGQDVALRCDPISGHVSLFWYQQALGQGPEFLTYFQNEAQLDKSGLPSDRFFAERPEGSVSTLKIQRTQQEDSAVYLCASSLGGRETQYFGPGTRLLVL.